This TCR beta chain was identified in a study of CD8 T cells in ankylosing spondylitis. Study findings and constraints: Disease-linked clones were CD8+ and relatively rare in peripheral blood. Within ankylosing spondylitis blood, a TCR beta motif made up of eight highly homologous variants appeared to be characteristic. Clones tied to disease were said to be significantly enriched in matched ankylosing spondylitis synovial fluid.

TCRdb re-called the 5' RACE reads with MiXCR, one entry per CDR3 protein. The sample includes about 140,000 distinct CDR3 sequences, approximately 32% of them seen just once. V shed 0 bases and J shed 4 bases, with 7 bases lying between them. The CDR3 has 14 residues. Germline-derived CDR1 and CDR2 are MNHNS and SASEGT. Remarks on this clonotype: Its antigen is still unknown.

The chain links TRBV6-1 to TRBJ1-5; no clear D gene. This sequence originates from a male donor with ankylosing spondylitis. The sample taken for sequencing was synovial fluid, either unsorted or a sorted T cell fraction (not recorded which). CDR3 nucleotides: TGTGCCAGCAGTGAAGCGTTCGGAAATCAGCCCCAGCATTTT. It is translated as CASSEAFGNQPQHF.